The following is a T cell receptor (beta chain) sequence with its context. Germline V CDR1 and CDR2: LGHNA, YSLEER. This CDR3 spans 14 amino acids. Trimming stripped 4 bases from V and 4 bases from J, with 13 bases between. The entry originates in a study of blood T cell repertoires in COVID-19. The protocol was immunoSEQ multiplex PCR, while the TCRdb copy is restricted to in-frame clones and leaves out a portion. This repertoire shows around 170,000 clones, approximately 81% found once; its top ten account for roughly 8%. This sequence was found in a woman in her forties or fifties who had recovered from COVID-19. The specimen was PBMCs or T cells enriched from blood (not recorded which). This chain connects TRBV4-3 to TRBJ1-2; D possibly corresponds to TRBD1 (6 bases). The chain's CDR3 is CASSLRPGAYGYTF. As DNA, the CDR3 is TGCGCCAGCAGCCTTCGCCCAGGGGCCTATGGCTACACCTTC.